This TCR beta chain was documented in a study of shared T cell receptors in the human thymus. CDR1 is GTSNPN and CDR2 is SVGIG in the germline V gene (reference sequence). Trimming removed 1 base from V and 0 bases from J; junction bases left unmatched: 5. There are 15 residues in the CDR3. Libraries were prepared by immunoSEQ multiplex PCR; TCRdb keeps only in-frame clonotypes and omits some of them. This sample yields 500,000 to 550,000 clones, of which around 78% are seen a single time; around 0.013% belongs to the top ten. This clone was seen more than once but under ten times. The same data also went into a second study, on human thymus T cells. That paper states: Thymic material originated from resections removed in the course of corrective heart surgery. It looked as if thymic and blood repertoires used V and J genes in a biased way. As related research reported, thymic repertoires overlapped highly among unrelated individuals.

The origin of this receptor is a boy in the first two years of life with a congenital heart defect. This chain connects TRBV30 to TRBJ2-7; 8 bases match TRBD1. Sequences were obtained from thymocytes. The CDR3 DNA sequence: TGTGCCTGGAGTGCGACAGGGGAGAGCTCCTACGAGCAGTACTTC. Translated, it gives CAWSATGESSYEQYF.